This is a list of T cell receptor beta chains from one sample in a study of T-cell memory formation after mild COVID-19. TCRdb re-called the 5' RACE reads with MiXCR, one entry per CDR3 protein. Of around 220,000 distinct CDR3 sequences in the sample, over 15% were seen once. Sequencing was performed on PBMCs or a T cell subset sorted from them (not recorded which). The receptors derive from a man between 18 and 35 years old who had mild COVID-19 (a few samples of this study predate the infection). Cell type and time point are not known. CDR3s leave out the opening cysteine and the closing phenylalanine or tryptophan. Fields, in order: CDR3 length, J gene, clone size, V gene, CDR3 protein. Not every row has a clone size; where given, it reads once, few, many or a size class.

15	TRBJ2-2	few	TRBV18	ASSPDAGTSESGELF
14	TRBJ2-2	few	TRBV10-3	AISDGRAGATGELF
12	TRBJ1-1	.	TRBV7-2	ASTLRTEDPEAF
13	TRBJ2-5	few	TRBV5-1	ASSVAGYSGETQY
10	TRBJ1-1	.	TRBV3-1	ASSQSGAGAF
11	TRBJ2-3	.	TRBV20-1	SARERITDTQY
9	TRBJ2-5	many	TRBV29-1	GATPSQTQY
16	TRBJ2-3	.	TRBV10-1	ASSGPGLAGGNSDTQY
12	TRBJ2-2	.	TRBV20-1	SAPGTVNTGELF
12	TRBJ1-6	.	TRBV6-5	ASSREARWSPLH
10	TRBJ1-2	few	TRBV12-3/TRBV12-4	ASSSGTRGYT
15	TRBJ2-5	.	TRBV4-1	ASRKGVLAGSQETQY
12	TRBJ1-1	.	TRBV9	ASSGYGGGSEAF
10	TRBJ1-1	.	TRBV12-3/TRBV12-4	ASSFGTFEAF
14	TRBJ2-3	few	TRBV5-1	ASSLGLAVRTDTQY
14	TRBJ1-1	.	TRBV20-1	SARVGGDRVNTEAF
13	TRBJ1-4	.	TRBV18	ASSRGQPTNEKLF
11	TRBJ1-1	few	TRBV12-3/TRBV12-4	ASSARGGTEAF
12	TRBJ2-5	many	TRBV5-1	ASSSGTSLETQY
12	TRBJ2-2	many	TRBV20-1	SARDARYTGELF
17	TRBJ1-2	.	TRBV19	ASSTRWDTGTGDRYGYT
11	TRBJ2-5	few	TRBV7-2	ATSVGVRETQY
15	TRBJ2-3	.	TRBV4-2	ASSQVSQGLSTDTQY
14	TRBJ2-1	.	TRBV7-9	ASSLEVGGGSNEQF
13	TRBJ1-6	.	TRBV7-2	ASSLWQGGNSPLH
12	TRBJ2-5	.	TRBV7-9	ASSLAGIQETQY
12	TRBJ2-7	.	TRBV6-5	ASSQNRAGYEQY
10	TRBJ1-1	.	TRBV15	ATSRAYTEAF
12	TRBJ2-3	few	TRBV15	ATSRDRVTDTQY
12	TRBJ1-5	few	TRBV20-1	SAHTGGPNQPQH
13	TRBJ2-5	few	TRBV5-4	ASSPRDFYEETQY
9	TRBJ2-1	few	TRBV20-1	SRSTYNEQF
14	TRBJ2-6	.	TRBV5-1	ASSTVGNPGANVLT
12	TRBJ1-6	few	TRBV6-5	ASSRAGQDSPLH
12	TRBJ1-3	few	TRBV5-1	ASSLNTRGNTIY
11	TRBJ2-2	.	TRBV9	ASSVGDTGELF
14	TRBJ2-1	few	TRBV24-1	ATSDPRGGFYNEQF
16	TRBJ2-6	.	TRBV9	ASSVPSLTGSGANVLT
12	TRBJ2-2	few	TRBV5-1	ASSPGADTGELF
11	TRBJ2-3	.	TRBV19	ASTTRRADTQY
12	TRBJ1-5	.	TRBV10-3	AISGQGSNQPQH
12	TRBJ1-2	few	TRBV27	ASSVGQGTYGYT
11	TRBJ1-5	.	TRBV2	ASSRGRKQPQH
12	TRBJ2-3	few	TRBV7-3	ASSPRAHGDTQY
11	TRBJ2-3	.	TRBV7-3	ASRSMGADTQY
11	TRBJ1-4	.	TRBV4-2	ASSQDSTEKLF
13	TRBJ2-2	.	TRBV7-2	ASSPGARAAGELF